This T cell receptor (beta chain) was found in a study of T cell responses to AZD1222 COVID-19 vaccine. Only in-frame clones appear in the TCRdb table, and some are missing; sequencing was by immunoSEQ multiplex PCR. This table has about 130,000 clones, around 90% appearing once. On this clone: One end of the junction fails to match germline, which may point to a read error.

CDR3 length: 12 amino acids. The V gene's germline CDR1 is SQVTM and CDR2 ANQGSEA. The sample here was peripheral blood, taken on day 0 of AZD1222 vaccination. The chain couples TRBV29-1 to TRBJ1-2; possible D gene TRBD1, 5 bases. This receptor was taken from an adult in good health. CDR3 sequence (DNA): TGCAGCGCCCGCCGTGGGGGATATGACTACACCTTC. Translated: CSARRGGYDYTF.